This T cell receptor (beta chain) was recorded in a study of T-cell reconstitution after alpha-beta-depleted transplantation in children. This clonotype was detected many times. TCRbeta library construction was performed incorporating unique molecular identifiers. MiXCR was run by TCRdb on the PCR reads, yielding one entry per CDR3 protein. Seen here are about 72,000 distinct CDR3 sequences, approximately 7.4% observed once, and the top ten hold more than 2.5%. The sequenced sample was PBMCs from the stem cell graft donor, obtained from the stem cell graft. This receptor was taken from a human donor who donated a stem cell graft to a child with acute lymphoblastic leukemia.

The CDR3 reads CASSLMGAQETQYF. Written as DNA, the CDR3 is TGCGCCAGCAGCTTGATGGGAGCACAAGAGACCCAGTACTTC. V usage is TRBV5-1 and J usage is TRBJ2-5; TRBD2 is a possible D gene (5 bases). The germline V gene has CDR1 SGHRS and CDR2 YFSETQ. CDR3 length: 14 amino acids. Trimming took 1 base from V and 2 from J, leaving 9 bases between them.